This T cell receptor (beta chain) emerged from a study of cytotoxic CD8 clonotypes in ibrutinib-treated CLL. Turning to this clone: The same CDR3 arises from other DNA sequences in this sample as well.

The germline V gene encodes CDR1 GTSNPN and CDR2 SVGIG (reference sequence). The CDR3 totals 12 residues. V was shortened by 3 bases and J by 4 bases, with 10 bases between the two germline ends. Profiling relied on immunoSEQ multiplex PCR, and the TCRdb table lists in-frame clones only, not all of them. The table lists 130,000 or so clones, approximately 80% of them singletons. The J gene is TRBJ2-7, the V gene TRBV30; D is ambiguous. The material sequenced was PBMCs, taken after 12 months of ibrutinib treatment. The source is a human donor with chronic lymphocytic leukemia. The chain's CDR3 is CAWSKGSYEQYF. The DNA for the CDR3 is TGTGCCTGGAGCAAGGGAAGTTACGAGCAGTACTTC.